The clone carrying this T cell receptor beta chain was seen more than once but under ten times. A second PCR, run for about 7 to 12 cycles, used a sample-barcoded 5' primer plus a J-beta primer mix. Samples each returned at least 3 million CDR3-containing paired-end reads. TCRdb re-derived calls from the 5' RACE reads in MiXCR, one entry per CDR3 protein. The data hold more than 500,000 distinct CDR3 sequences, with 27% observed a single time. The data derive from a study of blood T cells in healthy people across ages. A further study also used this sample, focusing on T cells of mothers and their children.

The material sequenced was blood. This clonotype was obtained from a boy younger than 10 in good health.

The CDR3 sequence: CASTPRGSEQYF. The CDR3 region has the DNA TGTGCCAGCACCCCTCGGGGGTCCGAGCAGTACTTC. The chain carries TRBV2 and TRBJ2-7; D perhaps matches TRBD2 (6 bases). V gave up 7 bases and J gave up 6 bases, with 13 bases separating them. The germline V gene encodes CDR1 SNHLY and CDR2 FYNNEI. The CDR3 consists of 12 residues.